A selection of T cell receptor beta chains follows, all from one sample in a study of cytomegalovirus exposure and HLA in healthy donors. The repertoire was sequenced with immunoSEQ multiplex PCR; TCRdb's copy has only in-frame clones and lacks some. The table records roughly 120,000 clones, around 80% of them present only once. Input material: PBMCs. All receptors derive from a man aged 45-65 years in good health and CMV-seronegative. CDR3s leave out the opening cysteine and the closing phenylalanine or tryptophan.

ASSYPGQAYNEQF,TRBJ2-1,TRBV6-7
ASSIGGLAGEQY,TRBJ2-7,TRBV19
ASGGQPDGEQY,TRBJ2-7,TRBV28
ASSRTGLADNEQF,TRBJ2-1,TRBV11-2
SVKGTGGYGYT,TRBJ1-2,TRBV29-1
ASSPSGDPYEQY,TRBJ2-7,TRBV5-1
ASSSNRGQSLGEQF,TRBJ2-1,TRBV5-1
ASSVGDYVLNYEQY,TRBJ2-7,TRBV9
ASSFTASYNEQF,TRBJ2-1,TRBV7-6
ASSPLRGASASYEQY,TRBJ2-7,TRBV4-2
ASSLEPGQGQY,TRBJ2-7,TRBV5-1
ASSLEVRASGKQETQY,TRBJ2-5,TRBV7-8
ASSPTGGNSEAF,TRBJ1-1,TRBV18
AIRNSGMTDTQY,TRBJ2-3,TRBV10-3
ASSYKTGAEQY,TRBJ2-7,TRBV7-2
ASTKGASNEKLF,TRBJ1-4,TRBV19
ASSVQGAGTEAF,TRBJ1-1,TRBV9
ASTPGQGGATNEKLF,TRBJ1-4,TRBV5-1
ASSSSDYPAFSEQY,TRBJ2-7,TRBV27
ASSRVAGLAGGYEQY,TRBJ2-7,TRBV4-2
ASSPQGNTEAF,TRBJ1-1,TRBV18
ASSVDESTEAF,TRBJ1-1,TRBV9
ASSLDLDSYGYP,TRBJ1-2,TRBV7-9
ASRGADSLYEQY,TRBJ2-7,TRBV28
ASSPGRQAETQY,TRBJ2-5,TRBV18
ASSPGGFTYEQY,TRBJ2-7,TRBV5-4